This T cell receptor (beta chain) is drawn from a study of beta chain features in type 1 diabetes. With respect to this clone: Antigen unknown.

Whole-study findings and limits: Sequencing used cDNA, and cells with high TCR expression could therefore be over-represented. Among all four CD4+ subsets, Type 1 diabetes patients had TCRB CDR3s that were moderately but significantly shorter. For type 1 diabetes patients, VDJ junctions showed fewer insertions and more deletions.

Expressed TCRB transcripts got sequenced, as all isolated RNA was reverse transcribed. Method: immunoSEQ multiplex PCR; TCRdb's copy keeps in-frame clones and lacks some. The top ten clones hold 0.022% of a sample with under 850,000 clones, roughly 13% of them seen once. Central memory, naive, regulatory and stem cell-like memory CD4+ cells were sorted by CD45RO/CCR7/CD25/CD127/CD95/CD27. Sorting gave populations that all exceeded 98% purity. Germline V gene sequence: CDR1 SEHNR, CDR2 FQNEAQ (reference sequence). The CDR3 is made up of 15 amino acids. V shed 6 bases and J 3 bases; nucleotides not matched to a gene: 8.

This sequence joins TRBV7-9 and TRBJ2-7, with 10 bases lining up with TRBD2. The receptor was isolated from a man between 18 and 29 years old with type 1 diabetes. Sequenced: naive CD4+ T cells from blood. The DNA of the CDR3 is TGTGCCAGCAGTCCCTCTAGCGGGGGACTCTACGAGCAGTACTTC. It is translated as CASSPSSGGLYEQYF.